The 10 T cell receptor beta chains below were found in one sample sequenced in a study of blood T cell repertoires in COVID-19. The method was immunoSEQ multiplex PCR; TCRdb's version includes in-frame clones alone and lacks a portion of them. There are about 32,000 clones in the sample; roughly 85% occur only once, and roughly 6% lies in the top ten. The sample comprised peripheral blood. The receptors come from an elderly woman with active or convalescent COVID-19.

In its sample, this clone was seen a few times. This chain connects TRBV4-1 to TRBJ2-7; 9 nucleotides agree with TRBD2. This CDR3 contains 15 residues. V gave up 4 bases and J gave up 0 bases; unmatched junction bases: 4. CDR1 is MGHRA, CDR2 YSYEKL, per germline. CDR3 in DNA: TGCGCCAGCAGCCCCCTAGCGGGGAGCTCCTACGAGCAGTACTTC. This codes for CASSPLAGSSYEQYF.

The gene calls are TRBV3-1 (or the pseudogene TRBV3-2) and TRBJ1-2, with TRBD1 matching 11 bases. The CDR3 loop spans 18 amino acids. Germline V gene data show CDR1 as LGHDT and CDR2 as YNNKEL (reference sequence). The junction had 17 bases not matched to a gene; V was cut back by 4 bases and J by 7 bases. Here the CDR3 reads CASSPWTGGRPPLGGYTF. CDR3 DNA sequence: TGTGCCAGCAGCCCTTGGACAGGGGGCCGTCCACCCTTGGGTGGCTACACCTTC.

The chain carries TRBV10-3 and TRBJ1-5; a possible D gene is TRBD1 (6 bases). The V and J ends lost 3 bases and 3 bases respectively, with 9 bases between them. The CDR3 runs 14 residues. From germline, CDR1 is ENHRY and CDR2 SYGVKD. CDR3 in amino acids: CAISEGQSNQPQHF. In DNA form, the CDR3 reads TGTGCCATCAGTGAAGGACAGTCCAATCAGCCCCAGCATTTT.

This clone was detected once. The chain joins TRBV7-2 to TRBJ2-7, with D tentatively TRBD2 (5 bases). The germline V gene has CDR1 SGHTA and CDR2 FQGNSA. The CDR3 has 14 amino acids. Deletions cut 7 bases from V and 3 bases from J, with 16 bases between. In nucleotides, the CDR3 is TGTGCCAGCACCCAGGAGAGGGCTTACTACGAGCAGTACTTC. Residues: CASTQERAYYEQYF.

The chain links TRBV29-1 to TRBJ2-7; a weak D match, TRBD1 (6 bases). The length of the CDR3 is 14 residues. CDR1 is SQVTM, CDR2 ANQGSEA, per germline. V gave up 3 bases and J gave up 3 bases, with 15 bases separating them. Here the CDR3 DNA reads TGCAGCGTTGACCACAGGGATGTAGACTACGAGCAGTACTTC. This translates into CSVDHRDVDYEQYF.

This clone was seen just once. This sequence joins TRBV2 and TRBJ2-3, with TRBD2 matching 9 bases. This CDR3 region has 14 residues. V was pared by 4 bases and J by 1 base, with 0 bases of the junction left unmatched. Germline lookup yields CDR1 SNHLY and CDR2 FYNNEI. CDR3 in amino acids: CASSGLAGTDTQYF. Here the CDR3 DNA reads TGTGCCAGCAGTGGACTAGCGGGCACAGATACGCAGTATTTT. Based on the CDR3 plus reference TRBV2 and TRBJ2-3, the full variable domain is EPEVTQTPSHQVTQMGQEVILRCVPISNHLYFYWYRQILGQKVEFLVSFYNNEISEKSEIFDDQFSVERPDGSNFTLKIRSTKLEDSAMYFCASSGLAGTDTQYFGPGTRLTVL.

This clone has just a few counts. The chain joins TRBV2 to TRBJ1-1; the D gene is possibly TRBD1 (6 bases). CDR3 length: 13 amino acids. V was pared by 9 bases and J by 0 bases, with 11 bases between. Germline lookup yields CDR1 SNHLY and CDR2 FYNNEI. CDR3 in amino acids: CARYRDMNTEAFF. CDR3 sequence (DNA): TGTGCCAGGTACAGGGACATGAACACTGAAGCTTTCTTT. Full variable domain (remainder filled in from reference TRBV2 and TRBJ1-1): EPEVTQTPSHQVTQMGQEVILRCVPISNHLYFYWYRQILGQKVEFLVSFYNNEISEKSEIFDDQFSVERPDGSNFTLKIRSTKLEDSAMYFCARYRDMNTEAFFGQGTRLTVV.

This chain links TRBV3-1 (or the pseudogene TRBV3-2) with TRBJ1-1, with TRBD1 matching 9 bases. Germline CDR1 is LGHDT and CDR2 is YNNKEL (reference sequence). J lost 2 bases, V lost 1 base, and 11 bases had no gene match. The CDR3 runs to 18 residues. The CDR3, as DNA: TGTGCCAGCAGCCAAGTCCCTCGGGACAGGGTTGGAAACACTGAAGCTTTCTTT. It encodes CASSQVPRDRVGNTEAFF.

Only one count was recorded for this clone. The CDR3 reads CASSLAGESGSLYF. CDR3 sequence (DNA): TGTGCCAGCAGCTTGGCGGGGGAAAGCGGGAGTCTGTACTTC. V is TRBV5-6 and J is TRBJ2-7; TRBD2 aligns across 8 bases. V dropped 0 bases and J dropped 12; count of bases not matched to a gene: 11. Germline CDR1 and CDR2: SGHDT and YYEEEE. This CDR3 spans 14 amino acids. Combining the CDR3 with reference TRBV5-6 and TRBJ2-7 gives the whole variable domain DAGVTQSPTHLIKTRGQQVTLRCSPKSGHDTVSWYQQALGQGPQFIFQYYEEEERQRGNFPDRFSGHQFPNYSSELNVNALLLGDSALYLCASSLAGESGSLYFGPGTRLTVT.

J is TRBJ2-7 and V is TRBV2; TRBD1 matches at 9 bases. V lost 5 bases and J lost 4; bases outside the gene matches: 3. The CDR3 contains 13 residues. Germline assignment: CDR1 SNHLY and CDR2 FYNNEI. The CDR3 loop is CASSSGTGYEQYF. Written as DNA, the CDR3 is TGTGCCAGCAGTTCCGGGACAGGGTACGAGCAGTACTTC.